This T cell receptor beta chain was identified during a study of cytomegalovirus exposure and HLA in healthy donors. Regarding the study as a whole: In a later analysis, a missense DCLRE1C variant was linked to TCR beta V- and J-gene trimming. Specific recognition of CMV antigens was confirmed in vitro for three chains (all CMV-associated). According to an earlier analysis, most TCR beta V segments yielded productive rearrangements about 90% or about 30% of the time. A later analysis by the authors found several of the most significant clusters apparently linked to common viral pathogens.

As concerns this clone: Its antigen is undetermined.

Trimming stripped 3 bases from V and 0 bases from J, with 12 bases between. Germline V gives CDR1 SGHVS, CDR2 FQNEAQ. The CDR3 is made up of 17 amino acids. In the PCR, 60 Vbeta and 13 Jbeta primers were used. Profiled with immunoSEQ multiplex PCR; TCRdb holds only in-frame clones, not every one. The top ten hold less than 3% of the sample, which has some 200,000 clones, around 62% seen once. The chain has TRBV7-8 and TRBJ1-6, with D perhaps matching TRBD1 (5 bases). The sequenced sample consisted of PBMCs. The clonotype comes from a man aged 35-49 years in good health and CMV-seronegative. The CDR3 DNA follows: TGTGCCAGCAGCTTGCAGGGCGTGAGCTCCTATAATTCACCCCTCCACTTT. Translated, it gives CASSLQGVSSYNSPLHF.